This TCR beta chain stems from a study of a mutant IDH1 vaccine in newly diagnosed glioma (TCRdb year 2021). Turning to the overall study: Vaccination started 4-6 weeks after radiotherapy alone, or was given together with temozolomide cycles in the groups whose treatment included chemotherapy. Visit V12 was the week-35 safety follow-up and visit V13 was the week-47 end of study. Prior to enrollment, patients had been given standard therapy consisting of radiotherapy alone, temozolomide alone, or radiochemotherapy with temozolomide, with the combination given to most patients. The roughly 30 treated patients were around 62% male and around 40% female, with a mean age of about 38 years. Peripheral blood was drawn at six visits: V03 (baseline), V05, V07, V10, V12 and V13. For exploratory analyses, longitudinal TCRB deep sequencing was carried out in 25 to 30 treated patients wherever samples were available. What the research found in general, with its limitations: Immune responses induced by the vaccine were seen in over 80% of patients across multiple MHC alleles. Changes in the top peripheral T cell clonotypes picked up by TCRB sequencing did not appear to be linked to pseudoprogression. Availability determined which PBMC samples were chosen for TCRB deep sequencing. The authors noted that analyses of patient blood samples could not be reproduced because of sample limitations.

CDR1 and CDR2, per the germline V gene (reference sequence), are LNHDA and SQIVND. Relative to germline, V is missing 5 bases and J is missing 4 bases, with 10 bases of the junction outside any gene match. Counted from cysteine to phenylalanine, this CDR3 has 16 amino acids. CDR3 DNA only is kept here, 48 bases in frame from base 1. In the paper's terms, the time point label means: week 47, end of study. Each vaccine dose, consisting of 300 ug of a 20-mer mutant IDH1 peptide in Montanide, was administered subcutaneously with topical imiquimod. Across visits V03 through V10, patients got a total of eight vaccinations, given in weeks 1, 3, 5, 7, 11, 15, 19 and 23. The donors had newly diagnosed IDH1-mutant astrocytomas of WHO grade 3 or 4 that showed loss of nuclear ATRX. The samples were drawn from NOA16, a multicentre, single-arm, open-label phase I trial in Germany that tested a mutant IDH1 peptide vaccine in humans for the first time. Genomic DNA for TCRB sequencing was isolated from EDTA blood with the DNeasy Blood and Tissue Kit.

A note on this clone: Its binding antigen is unknown. Base qualities are not recorded, but no much larger clone differs from it by a single base.

The library was produced with the immunoSEQ multiplex PCR assay. Rearranged TCR beta chain sequences were amplified using the hsTCRB Kit according to the manufacturer's protocol. TCRB libraries were sequenced on an Illumina MiSeq. The source study handled its data this way. The kit vendor's proprietary platform handled demultiplexing, trimming and gene mapping. The table comes from immuneACCESS by way of TCRdb, which keeps in-frame sequences with V and J called. Part of the clones is missing from these tables; in studies checked, under half for an unresolved V gene and the rest for unknown reasons. The DNA gave D and trimming, while V, J and clone size come from that table. For this sample the table gives around 30,000 clones, of which around 87% were detected only once. The top ten hold more than 10% of the sample.

Sequenced material: PBMCs, taken from a glioma patient whose treatment included an IDH1 peptide vaccine. The clonotype comes from a woman between 25 and 40 years old with glioma. The rearrangement joined TRBV19 to TRBJ1-4; TRBD1 matches 7 bases in the middle. At the DNA level, the sequence is TGTGCCAGTAGTTTCCGGGACAGTACCGATAATGAAAAACTGTTTTTT. Translated, this is CASSFRDSTDNEKLFF.